The source of this T cell receptor beta chain is a study of cytomegalovirus exposure and HLA in healthy donors. The germline gives CDR1 SGHRS, CDR2 YFSETQ. The CDR3 has 17 amino acids. V dropped 1 base and J dropped 6; count of bases not matched to a gene: 14. General study findings and limits: TCR beta chain V- and J-gene trimming was linked, in a later analysis, to a missense variant in DCLRE1C. It emerged from a later analysis that several of the most significant clusters appeared to be linked to common viral pathogens.

In this sample, this clone turned up once. The antigen remains unidentified. 13 Jbeta primers and 60 Vbeta primers were used for the PCR. Only in-frame clones appear in the TCRdb table, and some are missing; sequencing was by immunoSEQ multiplex PCR. The table lists approximately 88,000 clones, 76% of them singletons, with 1.4% in the top ten. The V and J genes are TRBV5-1 and TRBJ1-1; 8 positions agree with TRBD1. This clonotype was sampled from a male donor in good health and CMV-seronegative. Specimen: PBMCs. Written as DNA, the CDR3 is TGCGCCAGCAGCTTGTACTACCTCGGGCAGGGGGCCTCTGAAGCTTTCTTT. It specifies CASSLYYLGQGASEAFF. Complete variable domain (other parts from reference TRBV5-1 and TRBJ1-1): KAGVTQTPRYLIKTRGQQVTLSCSPISGHRSVSWYQQTPGQGLQFLFEYFSETQRNKGNFPGRFSGRQFSNSRSEMNVSTLELGDSALYLCASSLYYLGQGASEAFFGQGTRLTVV.